Detailed here is one TCR beta chain. Its binding antigen is unknown. Base qualities were left out, and no much larger clone turns up one base away. In total, more than 500 healthy bone marrow donors made up the cohort. At the time of sampling, every cohort member was nominally healthy, though immune exposures that went unrecorded were likely present. The donor was CMV seropositive and was included in the group of 250 to 300 seropositive cohort members. A peripheral blood sample was collected from each donor, and TCR beta sequencing was performed on peripheral blood mononuclear cells. The Qiagen DNeasy Blood Extraction Kit was used to extract genomic DNA from the blood cell samples. This record comes from a study of cytomegalovirus exposure and HLA in healthy donors (dated by TCRdb to about 2017). About the investigation overall: An earlier analysis of approximately 550 of the donors reported approximately 290 Gb of sequence data and 120 million or so unique TCR beta sequences from roughly 180 million T cells. An early release covering over 500 HLA-typed donors comprised 300 to 350 gigabases of sequencing data and around 86 million unique TCR sequences. Of the approximately 400 genotyped donors, roughly 80% were placed in the genetic ancestry cluster associated with self-reported Caucasian donors. The study was designed to test whether signatures of past pathogen exposure could be identified by cataloging public T cell receptors. The T cell repertoires of 670 or so subjects were profiled by immunosequencing and related to cytomegalovirus serostatus. Besides the first cohort of roughly 660 subjects, a separate validation cohort made up of 120 different subjects was used. High-throughput TCR immunosequencing, statistical association of individual TCRs with disease status, and machine learning were combined to predict cytomegalovirus infection status. A later analysis re-analyzed previously published TCR beta repertoires from about 600 donors and added high-resolution HLA genotyping to study TCR occurrence patterns. Rather than using new phenotypic data, the later analysis identified candidate immune exposures from TCR beta sequences and from how often those sequences occurred across donors. An earlier analysis of several hundred of the donors used high-throughput TCR beta sequencing to judge whether each TCR beta V gene segment behaved as functional or pseudogenic. Donor age, sex, ethnicity and CMV serostatus were compiled alongside the repertoire data. Genome-wide SNP genotypes for about 65% of the 666 donors were used in a later genetic analysis, which treated that subset as a discovery cohort. All discovery cohort repertoires had been generated using a single sequencing platform. Class I and class II HLA loci were covered by the typing at four-digit resolution. The number of donors typed differed by locus, with about 629-640 for A, B, C, DRB1 and DQB1, more than 500 for DQA1, nearly 610 for DPA1, and approximately 470 for DPB1. Because of strong linkage in the cohort, roughly 5 DR-DQ haplotypes were treated as single units for association and clustering. On average, 235,054 unique TCR beta nucleotide sequences were sequenced per donor among some 420 genotyped donors of the cohort, with 15% to 20% of those sequences being non-productive. What the authors observed across the whole study: The presence/absence analyses assumed that sequencing depth was roughly uniform across donors, and that assumption may not be true. It was suggested by the authors that the approach could potentially be generalized to other disease states and immunological phenotypes. Immune exposure information for the cohort was limited to CMV serostatus. Linkage disequilibrium might explain the correlated functional status among segregating V segments, but an unknown experimental factor could not be excluded. In a later genetic analysis, a missense DCLRE1C variant was associated with V-gene and J-gene trimming of TCR beta chains, and the association was replicated in an independent cohort. In a later analysis, TCR association rates were found to vary across HLA loci, with the most associated TCRs seen for DRB1 alleles and the fewest for HLA-C alleles. Because HLA typing was unavailable for some donors at each locus, only the typed subset was used in association tests. Some IMGT-functional V segments, including TRBV6-2 and TRBV6-3, could not be distinguished by the 87-base-pair reads and were therefore excluded. In an earlier analysis of 587 of the donors, most TCR beta V segments were observed in productive rearrangements about 87% or about 30% of the time, broadly matching IMGT annotations. At a false discovery rate of 0.05, a later analysis linked approximately 18,000 TCR beta sequences to specific HLA alleles. Because counts were too low, roughly 17 rarely observed V segments, including chromosome 9 orphons, were left out of the earlier analysis of over 550 of the donors. Compared with equally common non-associated chains, HLA-associated TCR beta chains in a later analysis were more clonally expanded and had lower generation probabilities. The study listed approximately 160 TCR beta chains as associated with cytomegalovirus. In a later genetic analysis, fewer N-insertions in productive TCRs were reported among donors in an Asian-associated ancestry cluster than the roughly 700-donor mean. In vitro tests confirmed that three of the cytomegalovirus-associated TCR beta chains recognize cytomegalovirus antigens. Only TCR beta chains were sequenced in this cohort, and the absence of alpha or paired-chain data limited detectable features. A later analysis found that most CMV-associated TCR beta chains appeared HLA-restricted, with HLA associations seemingly driven largely by CMV exposure. A cluster of highly shared sequence variants was judged likely to be a technical artifact of the sequencing pipeline. Strong co-occurrence of HLA alleles, especially DR and DQ, made assigning TCR associations to individual alleles difficult. A further reported finding was that TCR beta sequences accurately predicted the HLA-A and HLA-B alleles for most subjects in the first cohort. A later analysis reported that several top co-occurrence clusters appeared linked to parvovirus B19, influenza, CMV and Epstein-Barr virus. Across donors, most TCR sequences were observed very rarely, whereas some public TCRs were present in many individuals. Cytomegalovirus status was reported to be diagnosed by the classifier with high specificity and sensitivity in both the original and validation cohorts.

Library preparation used the immunoSEQ multiplex PCR assay. A mixture of 60 forward primers for TCR Vbeta segments and 13 reverse primers for TCR Jbeta segments was used in the multiplex PCR. The CDR3 region of rearranged TCR beta genes was amplified from genomic DNA with a multiplex PCR assay. The Illumina HiSeq System was used to sequence the amplified TCR beta libraries as 87-base-pair reads. Per the authors' processing: A later analysis tallied roughly 80 million unique TCR beta chains across the approximately 670 repertoires, and approximately 12 million of those chains were shared by two or more donors. To remove PCR and sequencing errors, raw reads were error-corrected and collapsed into unique sequences using a nearest-neighbor algorithm that merged closely related sequences. To assign V, D and J gene segments, CDR3 sequences were aligned to IMGT reference sequences. For a sequence to be retained, a match of at least six nucleotides to both a V gene segment and a J gene segment was required. Rearrangements were called productive when the CDR3 lacked stop codons and stayed in frame with V and J; all others were non-productive. Following IMGT convention, CDR3 was defined as the stretch from the second conserved V-encoded cysteine to the conserved J-encoded phenylalanine. Sequences without an unambiguous match to a single V gene segment were excluded from the earlier analysis of almost 600 of the donors. In an earlier analysis of around 590 of the donors, a V segment was called functional when productive rearrangements were above 56.7%, and segregating when the standard deviation between donors exceeded 5%. To diagnose cytomegalovirus status from the catalog of TCR beta chain sequences, a statistical classification framework was built. V and J gene assignment, in a later analysis, came from comparing TCR nucleotide sequences with IMGT/GENE-DB human TR gene sequences. The TCRdist pipeline was used in a later analysis to assign CDR3 sequences and most-parsimonious VDJ recombination scenarios. In a later analysis, each TCR beta chain was defined by its CDR3 amino acid sequence together with its V-gene family, and reads lacking a unique V-gene family were excluded. As a way to deal with suspected cross-contamination and a sequencing artifact, a later analysis dropped roughly 600 nucleotide sequences that were highly shared and had low generation probability. In a later analysis, a clonal expansion index for each public chain was calculated from normalized within-repertoire ranks of inferred template counts. In a later analysis, generation probabilities were computed with a VDJ recombination model fitted to out-of-frame rearrangements, and the resulting probabilities were checked against IGoR. Hypergeometric tests were used in a later analysis to score TCR-TCR, TCR-HLA and TCR-CMV co-occurrence, with a repertoire-size bias correction applied to the TCR pairs. False discovery rates were estimated in a later analysis by permuting HLA or CMV assignments 20 times. A later analysis grouped co-occurring TCRs with DBSCAN, adding TCRdist sequence similarity when clustering within HLA-allele-positive subsets. Co-occurrence clustering excluded repertoires with fewer than 30,000 or more than 120,000 public chains, plus five with anomalous nucleotide sharing. Imported from immuneACCESS, the table was reduced by TCRdb to in-frame sequences with V and J called. These copies leave out some clones; in studies compared against another copy, an unresolved V gene accounts for under half, and the cause of the remainder is not known. V, J and clone size derive from that table, while D and trimming were established from the DNA sequence. In all, the sample holds around 100,000 clones, and approximately 80% of those were seen once. 22% of the sample rests with the top ten.

After removal of 2 bases from V and 6 bases from J, the junction retains 13 bases not matched to a gene. CDR1 and CDR2 are read off the germline V gene as SGHAT and FQNNGV. Counted from cysteine to phenylalanine, this CDR3 has 18 amino acids. Only the CDR3 part of the read is kept: 54 bases, read in frame from the first base. This chain is built from TRBV11-2 and TRBJ2-1; 10 bases in the middle match TRBD2. This clonotype originated in a young man in good health and CMV-seropositive. What was sequenced was PBMCs. The CDR3 region reads CASSLPFPSGRSGNEQFF. The nucleotide sequence reads as follows: TGTGCCAGCAGCTTACCCTTTCCTAGCGGGAGATCTGGCAATGAGCAGTTCTTC.